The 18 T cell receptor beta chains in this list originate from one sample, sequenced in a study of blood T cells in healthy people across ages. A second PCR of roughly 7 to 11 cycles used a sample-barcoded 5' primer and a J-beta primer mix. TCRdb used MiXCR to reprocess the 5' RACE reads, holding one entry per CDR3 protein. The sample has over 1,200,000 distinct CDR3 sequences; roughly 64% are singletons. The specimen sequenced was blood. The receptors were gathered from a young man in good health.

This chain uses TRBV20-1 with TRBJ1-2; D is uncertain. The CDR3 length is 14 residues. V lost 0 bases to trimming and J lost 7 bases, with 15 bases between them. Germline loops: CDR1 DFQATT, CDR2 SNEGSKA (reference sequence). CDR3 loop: CSARDGQAPLGYTF. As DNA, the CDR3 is TGCAGTGCTAGAGATGGGCAGGCCCCTCTTGGCTACACCTTC.

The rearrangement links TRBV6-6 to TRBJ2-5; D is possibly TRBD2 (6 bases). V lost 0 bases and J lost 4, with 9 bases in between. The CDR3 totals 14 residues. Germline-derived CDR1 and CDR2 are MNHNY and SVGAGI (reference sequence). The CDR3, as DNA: TGTGCCAGCAGTTACTCGGAGGGATTAGAGACCCAGTACTTC. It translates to CASSYSEGLETQYF.

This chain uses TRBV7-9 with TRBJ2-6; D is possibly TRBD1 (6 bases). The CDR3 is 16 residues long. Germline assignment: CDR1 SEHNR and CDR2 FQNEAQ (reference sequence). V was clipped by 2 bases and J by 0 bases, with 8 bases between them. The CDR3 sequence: CASSLRQASGANVLTF. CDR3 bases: TGTGCCAGCAGCTTACGACAGGCCTCTGGGGCCAACGTCCTGACTTTC. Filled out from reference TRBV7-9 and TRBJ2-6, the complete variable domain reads DTGVSQNPRHKITKRGQNVTFRCDPISEHNRLYWYRQTLGQGPEFLTYFQNEAQLEKSRLLSDRFSAERPKGSFSTLEIQRTEQGDSAMYLCASSLRQASGANVLTFGAGSRLTVL.

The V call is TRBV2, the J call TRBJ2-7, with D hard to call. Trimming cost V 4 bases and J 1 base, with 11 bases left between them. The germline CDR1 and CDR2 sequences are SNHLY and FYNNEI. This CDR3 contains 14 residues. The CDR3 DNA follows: TGTGCCAGCAGTGTGGACGGGCAATCCTACGAGCAGTACTTC. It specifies CASSVDGQSYEQYF.

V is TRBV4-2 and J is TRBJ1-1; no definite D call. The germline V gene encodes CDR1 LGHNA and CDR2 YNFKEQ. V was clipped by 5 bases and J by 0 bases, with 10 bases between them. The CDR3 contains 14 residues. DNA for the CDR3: TGTGCCAGCAGCGAGGGTCCTTTGAACACTGAAGCTTTCTTT. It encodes CASSEGPLNTEAFF.

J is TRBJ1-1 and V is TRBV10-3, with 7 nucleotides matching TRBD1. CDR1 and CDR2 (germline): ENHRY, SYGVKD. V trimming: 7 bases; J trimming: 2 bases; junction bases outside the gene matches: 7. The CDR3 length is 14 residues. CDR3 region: CAINTGAPNTEAFF. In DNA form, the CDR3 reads TGTGCCATCAATACAGGGGCGCCCAACACTGAAGCTTTCTTT.

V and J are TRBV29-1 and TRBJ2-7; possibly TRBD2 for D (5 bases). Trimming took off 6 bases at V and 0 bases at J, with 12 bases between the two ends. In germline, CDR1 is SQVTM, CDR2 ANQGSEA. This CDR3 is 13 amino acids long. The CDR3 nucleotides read TGCAGCGTGGAGGTGACATTCTCCTACGAGCAGTACTTC. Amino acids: CSVEVTFSYEQYF.

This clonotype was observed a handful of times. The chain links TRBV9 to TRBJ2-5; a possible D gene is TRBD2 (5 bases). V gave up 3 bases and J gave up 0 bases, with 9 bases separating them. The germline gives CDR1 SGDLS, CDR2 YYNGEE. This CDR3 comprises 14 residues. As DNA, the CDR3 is TGTGCCAGCAGCGGGGGAGCGGACCAAGAGACCCAGTACTTC. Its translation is CASSGGADQETQYF.

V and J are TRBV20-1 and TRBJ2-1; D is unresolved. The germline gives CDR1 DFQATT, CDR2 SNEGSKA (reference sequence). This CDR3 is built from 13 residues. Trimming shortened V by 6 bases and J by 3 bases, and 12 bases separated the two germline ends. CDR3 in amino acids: CSAEPPDYNEQFF. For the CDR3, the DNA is TGCAGTGCCGAGCCACCTGACTACAATGAGCAGTTCTTC.

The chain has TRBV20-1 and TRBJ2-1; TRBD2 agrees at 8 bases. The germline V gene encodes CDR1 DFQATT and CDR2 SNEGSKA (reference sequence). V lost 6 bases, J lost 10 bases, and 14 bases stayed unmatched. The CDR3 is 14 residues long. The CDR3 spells CSATIPGGPREQFF. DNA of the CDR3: TGCAGTGCCACCATCCCGGGAGGGCCCAGAGAGCAGTTCTTC.

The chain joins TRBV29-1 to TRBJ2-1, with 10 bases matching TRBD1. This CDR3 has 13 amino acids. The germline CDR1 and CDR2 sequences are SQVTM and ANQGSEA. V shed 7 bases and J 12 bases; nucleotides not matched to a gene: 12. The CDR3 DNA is TGCAGCGGTATATCCGGGACAGGGGATGGGCAGTTCTTC. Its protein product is CSGISGTGDGQFF.

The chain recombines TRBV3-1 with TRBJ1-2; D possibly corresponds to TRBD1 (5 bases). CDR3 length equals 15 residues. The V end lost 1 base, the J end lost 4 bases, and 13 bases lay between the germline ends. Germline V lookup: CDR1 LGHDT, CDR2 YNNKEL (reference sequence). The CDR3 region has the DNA TGTGCCAGCAGCCAAGCCTCCGGGACGGTCTATGGCTACACCTTC. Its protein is CASSQASGTVYGYTF.

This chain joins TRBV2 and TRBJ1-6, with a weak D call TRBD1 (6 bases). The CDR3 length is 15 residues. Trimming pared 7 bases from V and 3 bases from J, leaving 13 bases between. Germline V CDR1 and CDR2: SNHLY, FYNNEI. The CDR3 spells CASITGSYYNSPLHF. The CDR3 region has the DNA TGTGCCAGCATTACAGGGAGTTACTATAATTCACCCCTCCACTTT.

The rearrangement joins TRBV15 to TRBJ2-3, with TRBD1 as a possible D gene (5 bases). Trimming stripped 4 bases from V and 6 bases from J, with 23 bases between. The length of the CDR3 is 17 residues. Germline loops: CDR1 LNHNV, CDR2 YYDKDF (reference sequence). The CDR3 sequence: CATSTHPAGLTVDTQYF. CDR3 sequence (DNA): TGTGCCACCAGCACTCACCCGGCAGGGCTCACTGTGGATACGCAGTATTTT.

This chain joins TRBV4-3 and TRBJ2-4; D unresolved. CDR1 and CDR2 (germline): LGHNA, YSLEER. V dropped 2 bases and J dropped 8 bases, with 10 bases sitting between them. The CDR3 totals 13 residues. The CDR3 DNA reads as TGCGCCAGCAGCCAACTCGCCGGAGACATTCAGTACTTC. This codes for CASSQLAGDIQYF.

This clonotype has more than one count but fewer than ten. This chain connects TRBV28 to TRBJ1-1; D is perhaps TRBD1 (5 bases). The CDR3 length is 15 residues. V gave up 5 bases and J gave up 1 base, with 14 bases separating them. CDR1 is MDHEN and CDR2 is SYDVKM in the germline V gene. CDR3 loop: CASSGAPGTNTEAFF. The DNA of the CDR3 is TGTGCCAGCAGTGGGGCCCCGGGAACGAACACTGAAGCTTTCTTT.

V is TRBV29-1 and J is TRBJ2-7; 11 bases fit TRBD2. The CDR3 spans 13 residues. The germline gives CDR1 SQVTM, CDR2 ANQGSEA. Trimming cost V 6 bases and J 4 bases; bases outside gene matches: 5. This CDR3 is CSVMTSGKYEQYF. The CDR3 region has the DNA TGCAGCGTGATGACTAGCGGGAAGTACGAGCAGTACTTC.

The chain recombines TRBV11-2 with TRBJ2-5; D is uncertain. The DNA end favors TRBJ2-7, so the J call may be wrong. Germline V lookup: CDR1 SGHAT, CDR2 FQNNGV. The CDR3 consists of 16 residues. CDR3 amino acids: CASSTSDTEPSYEQYF. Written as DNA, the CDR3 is TGTGCCAGCAGCACCAGCGACACCGAGCCTTCCTACGAGCAGTACTTC.